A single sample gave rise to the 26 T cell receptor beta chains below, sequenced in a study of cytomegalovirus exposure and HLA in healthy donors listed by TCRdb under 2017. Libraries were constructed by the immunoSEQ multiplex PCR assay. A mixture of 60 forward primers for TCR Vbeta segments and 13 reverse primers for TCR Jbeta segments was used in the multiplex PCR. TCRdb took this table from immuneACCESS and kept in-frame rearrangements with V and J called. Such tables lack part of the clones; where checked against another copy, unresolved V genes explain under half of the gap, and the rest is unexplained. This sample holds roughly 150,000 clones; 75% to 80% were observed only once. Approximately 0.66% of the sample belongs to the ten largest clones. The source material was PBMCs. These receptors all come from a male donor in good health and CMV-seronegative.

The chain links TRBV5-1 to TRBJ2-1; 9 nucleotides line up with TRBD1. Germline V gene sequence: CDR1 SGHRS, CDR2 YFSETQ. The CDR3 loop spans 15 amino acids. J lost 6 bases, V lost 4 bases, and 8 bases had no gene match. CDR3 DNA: TGCGCCAGCAGCCCCACCCCGGGACAGGGCAATGAGCAGTTCTTC. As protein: CASSPTPGQGNEQFF.

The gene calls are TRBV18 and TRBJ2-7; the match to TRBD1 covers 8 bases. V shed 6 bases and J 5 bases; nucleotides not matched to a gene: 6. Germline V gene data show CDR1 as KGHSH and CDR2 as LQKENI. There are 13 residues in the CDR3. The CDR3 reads CASSRKDRDEQYF. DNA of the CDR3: TGTGCCAGCTCCCGCAAGGACAGGGACGAGCAGTACTTC.

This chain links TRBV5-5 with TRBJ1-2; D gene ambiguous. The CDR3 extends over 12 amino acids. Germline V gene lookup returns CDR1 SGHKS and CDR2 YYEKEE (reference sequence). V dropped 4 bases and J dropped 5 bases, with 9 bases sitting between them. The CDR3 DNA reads TGTGCCAGCAGCCAGACGGGTTATGGCTACACCTTC. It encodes CASSQTGYGYTF.

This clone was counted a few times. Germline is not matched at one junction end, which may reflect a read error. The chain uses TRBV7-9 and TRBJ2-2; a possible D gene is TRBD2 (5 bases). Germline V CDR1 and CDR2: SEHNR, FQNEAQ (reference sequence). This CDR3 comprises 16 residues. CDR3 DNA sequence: TGTTCCAGCACCCCCGGGTCGGGAACGAACACCGGGGAGCTGTTTTTT. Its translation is CSSTPGSGTNTGELFF.

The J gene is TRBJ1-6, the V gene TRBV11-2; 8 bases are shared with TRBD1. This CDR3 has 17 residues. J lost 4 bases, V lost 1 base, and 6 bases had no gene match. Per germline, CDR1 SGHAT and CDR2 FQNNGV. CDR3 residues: CASSLGRTGGYNSPLHF. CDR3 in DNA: TGTGCCAGCAGCTTAGGTAGAACAGGGGGGTATAATTCACCCCTCCACTTT.

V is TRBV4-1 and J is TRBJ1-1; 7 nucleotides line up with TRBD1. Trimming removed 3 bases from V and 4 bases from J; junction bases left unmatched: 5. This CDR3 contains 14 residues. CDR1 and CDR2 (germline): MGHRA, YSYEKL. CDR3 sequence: CASSHPGGGTEAFF. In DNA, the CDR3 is TGCGCCAGCAGCCACCCAGGGGGAGGCACTGAAGCTTTCTTT.

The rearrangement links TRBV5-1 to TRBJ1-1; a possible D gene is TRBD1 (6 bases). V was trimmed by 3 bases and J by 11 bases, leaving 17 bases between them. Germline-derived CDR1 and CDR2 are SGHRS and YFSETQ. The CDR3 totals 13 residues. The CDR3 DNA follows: TGCGCCAGCAGCTCGTTACAGGGAGGGAGGGCTTTCTTT. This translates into CASSSLQGGRAFF.

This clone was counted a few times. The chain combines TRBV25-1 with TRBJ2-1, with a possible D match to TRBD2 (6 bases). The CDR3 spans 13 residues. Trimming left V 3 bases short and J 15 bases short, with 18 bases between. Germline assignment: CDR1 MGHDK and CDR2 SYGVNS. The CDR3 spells CASSDRGGTEVFF. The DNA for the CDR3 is TGTGCCAGCAGTGACCGTGGGGGGACGGAGGTGTTCTTC.

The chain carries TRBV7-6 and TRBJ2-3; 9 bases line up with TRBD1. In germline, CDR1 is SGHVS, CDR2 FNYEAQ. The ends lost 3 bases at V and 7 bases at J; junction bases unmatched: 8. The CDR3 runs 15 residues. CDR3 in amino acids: CASSFPGQGRNTQYF. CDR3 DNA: TGTGCCAGCAGCTTCCCGGGACAGGGTCGAAATACGCAGTATTTT.

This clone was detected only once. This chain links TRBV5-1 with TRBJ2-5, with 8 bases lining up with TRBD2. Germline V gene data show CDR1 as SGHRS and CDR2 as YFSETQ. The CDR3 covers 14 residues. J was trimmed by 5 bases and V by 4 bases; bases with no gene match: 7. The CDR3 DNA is TGCGCCAGCAGCCGAGGACTAGCCGGGGAGACCCAGTACTTC. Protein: CASSRGLAGETQYF.

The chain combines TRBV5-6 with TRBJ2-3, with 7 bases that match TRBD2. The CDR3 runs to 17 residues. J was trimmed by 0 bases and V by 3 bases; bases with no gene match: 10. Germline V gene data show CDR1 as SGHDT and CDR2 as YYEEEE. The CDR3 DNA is TGTGCCAGCAGCTCTCTCAAGCGGGGAAGAAGCACAGATACGCAGTATTTT. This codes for CASSSLKRGRSTDTQYF.

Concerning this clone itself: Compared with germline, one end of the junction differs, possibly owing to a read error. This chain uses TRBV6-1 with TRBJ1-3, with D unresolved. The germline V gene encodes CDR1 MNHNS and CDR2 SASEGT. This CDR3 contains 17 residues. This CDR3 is CASREGGRRLSGNTIYF. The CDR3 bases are TGTGCCAGCAGGGAAGGTGGCAGGCGCCTCTCTGGAAACACCATATATTTT.

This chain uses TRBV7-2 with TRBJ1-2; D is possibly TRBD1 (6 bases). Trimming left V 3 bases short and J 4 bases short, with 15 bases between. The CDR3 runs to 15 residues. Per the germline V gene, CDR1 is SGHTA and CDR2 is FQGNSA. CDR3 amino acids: CASSFSTGAFYGYTF. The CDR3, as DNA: TGTGCCAGCAGCTTCTCGACAGGAGCCTTCTATGGCTACACCTTC.

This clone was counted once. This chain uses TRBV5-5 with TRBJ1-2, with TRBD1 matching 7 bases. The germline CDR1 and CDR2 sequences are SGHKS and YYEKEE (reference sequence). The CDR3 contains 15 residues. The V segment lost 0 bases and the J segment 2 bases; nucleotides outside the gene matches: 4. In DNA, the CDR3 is TGTGCCAGCAGCTTGGTGAGACAGGGCAACTATGGCTACACCTTC. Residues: CASSLVRQGNYGYTF.

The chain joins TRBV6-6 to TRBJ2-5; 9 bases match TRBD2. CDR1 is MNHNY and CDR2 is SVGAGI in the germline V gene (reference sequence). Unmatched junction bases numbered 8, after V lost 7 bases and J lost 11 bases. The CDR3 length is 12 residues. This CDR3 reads CASKGSGGPQYF. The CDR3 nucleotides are TGTGCCAGCAAGGGTAGCGGGGGCCCTCAGTACTTC.

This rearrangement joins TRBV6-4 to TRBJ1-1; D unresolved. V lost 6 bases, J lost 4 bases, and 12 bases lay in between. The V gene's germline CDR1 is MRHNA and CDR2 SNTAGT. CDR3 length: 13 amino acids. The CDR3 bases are TGTGCCAGCAGAGCCAGCGAGGTCACTGAAGCTTTCTTT. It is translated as CASRASEVTEAFF.

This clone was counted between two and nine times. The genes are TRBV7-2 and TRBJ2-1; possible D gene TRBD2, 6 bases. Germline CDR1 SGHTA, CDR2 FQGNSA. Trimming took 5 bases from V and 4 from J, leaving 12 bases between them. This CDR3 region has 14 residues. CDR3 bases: TGTGCCAGCAGCCCCCGGGGGAGGTACAATGAGCAGTTCTTC. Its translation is CASSPRGRYNEQFF.

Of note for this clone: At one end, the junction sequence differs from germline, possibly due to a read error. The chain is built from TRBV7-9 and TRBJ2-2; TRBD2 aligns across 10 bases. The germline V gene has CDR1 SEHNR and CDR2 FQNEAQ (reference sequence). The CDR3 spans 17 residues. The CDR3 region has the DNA TGTTCCAGCAGCTTAGTGTATGTAGCGGGAGGCGCCGGGGAGCTGTTTTTT. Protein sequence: CSSSLVYVAGGAGELFF.

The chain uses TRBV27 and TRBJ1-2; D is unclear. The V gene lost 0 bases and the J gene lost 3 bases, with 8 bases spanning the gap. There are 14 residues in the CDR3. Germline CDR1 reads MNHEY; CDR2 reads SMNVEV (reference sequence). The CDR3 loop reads CASSLSRRYYGYTF. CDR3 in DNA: TGTGCCAGCAGTTTATCGCGGCGGTACTATGGCTACACCTTC.

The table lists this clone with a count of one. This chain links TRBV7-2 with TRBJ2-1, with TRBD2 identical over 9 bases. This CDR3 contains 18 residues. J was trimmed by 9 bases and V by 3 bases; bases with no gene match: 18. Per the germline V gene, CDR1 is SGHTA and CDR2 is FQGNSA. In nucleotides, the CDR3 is TGTGCCAGCAGCTTTAGGTGGGCTAGCGGGACCGAGGGGACTGAGCAGTTCTTC. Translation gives CASSFRWASGTEGTEQFF.

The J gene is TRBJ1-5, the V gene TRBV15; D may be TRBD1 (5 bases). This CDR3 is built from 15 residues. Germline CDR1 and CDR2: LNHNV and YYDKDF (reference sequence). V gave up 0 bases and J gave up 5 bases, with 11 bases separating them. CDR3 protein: CATSRELGLDQPQHF. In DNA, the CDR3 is TGTGCCACCAGCAGAGAATTGGGGCTAGATCAGCCCCAGCATTTT.

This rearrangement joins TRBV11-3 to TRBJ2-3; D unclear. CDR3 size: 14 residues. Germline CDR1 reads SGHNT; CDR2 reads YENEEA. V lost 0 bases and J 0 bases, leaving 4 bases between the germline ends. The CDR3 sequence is CASSLDQSTDTQYF. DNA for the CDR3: TGTGCCAGCAGCTTAGATCAAAGCACAGATACGCAGTATTTT.

CDR3 region: CASSSGQDYYGYTF. DNA for the CDR3: TGTGCCAGCAGCTCGGGACAGGATTACTATGGCTACACCTTC. The genes are TRBV9 and TRBJ1-2, with 8 bases matching TRBD1. The CDR3 loop spans 14 amino acids. Losses at the gene ends were 4 bases for V and 3 bases for J; bases not matched to a gene: 5. The germline gives CDR1 SGDLS, CDR2 YYNGEE.

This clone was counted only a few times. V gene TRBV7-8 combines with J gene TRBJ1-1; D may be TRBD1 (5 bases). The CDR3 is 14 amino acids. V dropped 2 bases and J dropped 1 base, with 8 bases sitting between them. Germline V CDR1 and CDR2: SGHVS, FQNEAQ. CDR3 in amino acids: CASSLTGPNTEAFF. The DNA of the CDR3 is TGTGCCAGCAGCTTAACAGGCCCGAACACTGAAGCTTTCTTT.

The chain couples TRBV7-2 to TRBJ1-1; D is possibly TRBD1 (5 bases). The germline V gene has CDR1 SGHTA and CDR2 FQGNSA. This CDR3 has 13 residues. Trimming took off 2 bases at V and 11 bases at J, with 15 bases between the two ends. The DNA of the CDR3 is TGTGCCAGCAGCTTAAATAGTAGGGGTGGGGCTTTCTTT. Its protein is CASSLNSRGGAFF.

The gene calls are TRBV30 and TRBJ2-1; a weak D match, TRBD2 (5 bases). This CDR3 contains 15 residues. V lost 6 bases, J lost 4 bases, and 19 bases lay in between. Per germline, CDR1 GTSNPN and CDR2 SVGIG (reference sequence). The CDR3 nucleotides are TGTGCCTGCCGAGGGTCTGGGTTGGGATACAATGAGCAGTTCTTC. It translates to CACRGSGLGYNEQFF. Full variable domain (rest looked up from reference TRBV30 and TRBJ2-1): SQTIHQWPATLVQPVGSPLSLECTVEGTSNPNLYWYRQAAGRGLQLLFYSVGIGQISSEVPQNLSASRPQDRQFILSSKKLLLSDSGFYLCACRGSGLGYNEQFFGPGTRLTVL.